The clone carrying this T cell receptor beta chain was detected only once. Its antigen is as yet unknown. TCRdb re-derived calls from the 5' RACE reads in MiXCR, one entry per CDR3 protein. Of about 160,000 distinct CDR3 sequences in the sample, 40% to 50% were seen once. This record belongs to a study of CD8 T cells in ankylosing spondylitis. Notes on the study in general: Characteristic of ankylosing spondylitis blood, it appeared, was a TCR beta motif comprising several highly homologous variants. Disease-linked clones reportedly concentrated significantly in matched ankylosing spondylitis synovial fluid. Relatively rare in peripheral blood, disease-linked clones were also CD8+.

This CDR3 is built from 14 residues. CDR1 and CDR2 (germline): SQVTM, ANQGSEA. Trimming cost V 1 base and J 0 bases, with 9 bases left between them. The TCR sequence derives from a male donor with ankylosing spondylitis. Sequenced: synovial fluid, either unsorted or a sorted T cell fraction (not recorded which). V and J are TRBV29-1 and TRBJ1-1, with D possibly being TRBD1 (5 bases). CDR3 bases: TGCAGCGTTGAAGGGGGGGTAATGAACACTGAAGCTTTCTTT. Protein sequence: CSVEGGVMNTEAFF.